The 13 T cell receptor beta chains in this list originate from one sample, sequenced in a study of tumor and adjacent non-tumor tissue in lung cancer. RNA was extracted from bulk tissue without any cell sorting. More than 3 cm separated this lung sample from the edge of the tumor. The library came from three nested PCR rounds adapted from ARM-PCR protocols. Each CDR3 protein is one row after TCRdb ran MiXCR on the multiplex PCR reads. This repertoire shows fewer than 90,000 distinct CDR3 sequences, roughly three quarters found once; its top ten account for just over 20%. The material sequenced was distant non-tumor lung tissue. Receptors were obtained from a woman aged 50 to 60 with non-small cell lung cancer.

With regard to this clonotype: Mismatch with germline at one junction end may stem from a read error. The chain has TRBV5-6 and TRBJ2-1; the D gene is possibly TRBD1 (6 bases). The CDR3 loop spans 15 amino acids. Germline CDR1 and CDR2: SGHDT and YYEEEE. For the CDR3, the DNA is TGTGCCAGCAGCTACAGGGTCAGCTCCTACAATGAGCAGCTATTC. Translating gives CASSYRVSSYNEQLF. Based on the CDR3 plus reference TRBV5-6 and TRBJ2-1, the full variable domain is DAGVTQSPTHLIKTRGQQVTLRCSPKSGHDTVSWYQQALGQGPQFIFQYYEEEERQRGNFPDRFSGHQFPNYSSELNVNALLLGDSALYLCASSYRVSSYNEQLFGPGTRLTVL.

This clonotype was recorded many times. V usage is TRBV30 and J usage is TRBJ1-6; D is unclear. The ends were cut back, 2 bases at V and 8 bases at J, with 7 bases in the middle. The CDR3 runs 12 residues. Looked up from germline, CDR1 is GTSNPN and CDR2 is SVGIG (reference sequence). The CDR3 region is CAWSMLHSPLHF. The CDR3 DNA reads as TGTGCCTGGAGTATGCTTCATTCACCCCTCCACTTT.

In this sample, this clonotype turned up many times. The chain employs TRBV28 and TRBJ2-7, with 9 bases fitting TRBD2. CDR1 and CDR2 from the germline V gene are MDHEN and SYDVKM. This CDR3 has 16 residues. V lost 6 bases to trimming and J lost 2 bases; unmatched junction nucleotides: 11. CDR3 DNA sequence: TGTGCCAGCAGATTAAGAACTAGCGGGCTAGCCTACGAGCAGTACTTC. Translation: CASRLRTSGLAYEQYF.

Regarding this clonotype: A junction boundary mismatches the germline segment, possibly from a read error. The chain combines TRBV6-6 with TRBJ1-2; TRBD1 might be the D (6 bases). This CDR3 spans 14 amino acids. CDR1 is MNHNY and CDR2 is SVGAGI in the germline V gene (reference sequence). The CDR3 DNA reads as TGTGCTAGCAGTTACTTCGTGGGGGCTAATGGCTACACCTTC. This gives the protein CASSYFVGANGYTF.

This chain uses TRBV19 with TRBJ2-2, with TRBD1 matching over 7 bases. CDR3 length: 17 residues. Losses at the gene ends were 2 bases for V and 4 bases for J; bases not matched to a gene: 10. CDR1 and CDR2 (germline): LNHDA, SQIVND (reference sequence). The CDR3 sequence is CASSILRGQVVTGELFF. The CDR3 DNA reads TGTGCCAGTAGTATACTGCGTGGACAGGTGGTCACCGGGGAGCTGTTTTTT. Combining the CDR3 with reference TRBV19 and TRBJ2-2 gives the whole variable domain DGGITQSPKYLFRKEGQNVTLSCEQNLNHDAMYWYRQDPGQGLRLIYYSQIVNDFQKGDIAEGYSVSREKKESFPLTVTSAQKNPTAFYLCASSILRGQVVTGELFFGEGSRLTVL.

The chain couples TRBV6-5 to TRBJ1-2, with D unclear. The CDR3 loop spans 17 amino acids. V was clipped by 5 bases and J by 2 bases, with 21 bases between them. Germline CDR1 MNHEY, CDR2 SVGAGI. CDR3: CASSPQSSWQTNYGYTF. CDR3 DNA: TGTGCCAGCAGTCCCCAGAGCTCGTGGCAAACGAACTATGGCTACACCTTC.

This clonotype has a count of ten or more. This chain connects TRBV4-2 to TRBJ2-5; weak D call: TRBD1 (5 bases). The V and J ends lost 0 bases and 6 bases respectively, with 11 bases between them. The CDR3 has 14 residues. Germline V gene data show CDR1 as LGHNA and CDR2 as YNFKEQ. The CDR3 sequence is CASSQEGRVQTQYF. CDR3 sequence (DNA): TGTGCCAGCAGCCAAGAAGGCAGGGTTCAGACCCAGTACTTC.

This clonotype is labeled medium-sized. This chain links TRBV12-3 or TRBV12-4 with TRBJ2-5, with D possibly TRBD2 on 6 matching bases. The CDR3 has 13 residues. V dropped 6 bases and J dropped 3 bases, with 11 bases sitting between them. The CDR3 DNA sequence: TGTGCCAGCAGGATAGGAGGGAAAGAGACCCAGTACTTC. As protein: CASRIGGKETQYF.

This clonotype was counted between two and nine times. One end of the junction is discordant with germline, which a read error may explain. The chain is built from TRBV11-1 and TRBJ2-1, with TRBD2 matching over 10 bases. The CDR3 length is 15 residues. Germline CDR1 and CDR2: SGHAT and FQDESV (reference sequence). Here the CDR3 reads CASSLVRTSGPEQFF. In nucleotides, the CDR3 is TGCGCCAGCAGCTTAGTGAGGACTAGCGGCCCTGAGCAGTTCTTC.

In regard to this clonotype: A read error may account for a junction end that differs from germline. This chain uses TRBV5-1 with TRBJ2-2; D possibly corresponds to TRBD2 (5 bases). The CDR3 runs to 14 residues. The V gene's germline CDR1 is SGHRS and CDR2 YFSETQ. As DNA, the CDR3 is TGCGCCAGCAGCTTGGACGGGAAGACCGGGAAGCTGTTTTTT. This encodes CASSLDGKTGKLFF.

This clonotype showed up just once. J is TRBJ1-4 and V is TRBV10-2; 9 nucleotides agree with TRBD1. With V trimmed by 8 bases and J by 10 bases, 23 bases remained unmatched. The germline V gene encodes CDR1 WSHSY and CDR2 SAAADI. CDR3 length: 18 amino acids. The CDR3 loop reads CASSGLMGTGTLPGKLFF. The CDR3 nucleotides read TGCGCCAGCTCCGGGCTTATGGGGACAGGGACGCTTCCTGGAAAACTGTTTTTT.

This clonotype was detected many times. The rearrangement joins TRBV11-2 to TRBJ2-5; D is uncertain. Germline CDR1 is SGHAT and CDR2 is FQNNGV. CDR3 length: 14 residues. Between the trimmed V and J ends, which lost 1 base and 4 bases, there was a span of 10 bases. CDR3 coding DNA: TGTGCCAGCAGCTTAGGCTCGGTCGGAGAGACCCAGTACTTC. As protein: CASSLGSVGETQYF.

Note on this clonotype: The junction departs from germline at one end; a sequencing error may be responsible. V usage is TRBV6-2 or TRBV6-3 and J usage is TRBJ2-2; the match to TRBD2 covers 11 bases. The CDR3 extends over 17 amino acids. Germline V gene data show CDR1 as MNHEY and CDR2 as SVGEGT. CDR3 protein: CPSSSRTSGRKTGELFF. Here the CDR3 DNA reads TGTCCCAGCAGTTCCCGAACTAGCGGGAGAAAGACCGGGGAGCTGTTTTTT.